This T cell receptor (beta chain) was recorded in a study of CD8 T cells in Susac syndrome (dated by TCRdb to about 2019). Describing the broader study: Repertoire sequencing was used to test whether CD8+ T cell activation and differentiation in Susac syndrome was antigen driven. The study compared CD8+ T cell repertoire clonality among 11 to 12 healthy donors, around 14 Susac syndrome patients and 15 multiple sclerosis patients.

Taken from cysteine to phenylalanine, the CDR3 has 13 residues. The only DNA kept is the CDR3, 39 bases in frame from the first base. CDR1 and CDR2 (LGHDT, YNNKEL) derive from the germline V gene (reference sequence). V sheds 1 base and J sheds 4 bases, leaving 5 bases between their ends. The investigation overall reported the following: The number of individuals in the TCR sequencing and HLA analysis was recognized as being relatively small.

High-throughput TCR beta sequencing profiled peripheral blood CD8+ and CD4+ T cells from healthy donors, Susac syndrome patients and multiple sclerosis patients. Treatment-naive patients with stable or active relapsing-remitting disease fulfilling revised McDonald criteria were used as multiple sclerosis controls. Bulk CD8+ and CD4+ T cells were purified by magnetic negative isolation, whereas CD8+ TEMRA cells were enriched by FACS. Blood was collected in EDTA tubes and processed within 24 hours, with PBMCs isolated through density gradient centrifugation. PBMCs destined for TCR sequencing were cryopreserved in liquid nitrogen and later thawed in a 37 °C water bath. The sorted or isolated CD4+, CD8+ and CD8+ TEMRA cells reached a purity of at least 90%. Concerning this clonotype itself: What antigen it recognizes has not been identified. It has no much larger one-base neighbor in the sample; base qualities were not kept.

RNA was extracted using the RNeasy kit, and roughly 0.45 to 1 ug of the RNA was reverse transcribed with random hexamers. TCR beta CDR3 regions were amplified with the immunoSEQ multiplex PCR assay covering 54 Vbeta and 13 Jbeta segments. PCR amplification bias was corrected using a synthetic template baseline for primer optimization and computational correction. From the authors' description of their analysis: Only productive sequences were kept, with reads annotated to V, D and J genes according to IMGT and analyzed in immunoSEQ Analyzer. To calculate clonality, Shannon entropy was normalized by log2 of the number of productive unique sequences and then subtracted from one. For each patient and control, public and private clones were evaluated among the 100 most prevalent clones. Clones were defined as Susac-specific if absent from the healthy and MS cohorts, from 900 to 1,200 published viral clones and from other ImmuneACCESS disease sequences. TCRdb itself trimmed the public reads at Q25 with fastp, ran MiXCR and retained productive beta chains. Duplicate CDR3 protein sequences are folded into a single record with the most common DNA and genes. These V and J calls derive from TCRdb rather than the authors' analysis. The sample table lists some 150,000 distinct CDR3 sequences, nearly 97% of them with a count of one. Approximately 0.15% of the sample comes from the top ten.

This chain is built from TRBV3-1 and TRBJ2-1; the D gene assignment is ambiguous. The sequenced sample was CD8+ T cells from PBMCs. The TCR sequence derives from a human donor with multiple sclerosis. The nucleotides are TGTGCCAGCAGCCAAGTTGATTACAATGAGCAGTTCTTC. Its amino acids are CASSQVDYNEQFF.